The present T cell receptor (beta chain) was sequenced within a study of shared clonotypes between healthy human individuals. Study in general: The study enrolled two women and three men aged 18 to 49. Each donor had three CD4 naive, three CD4 memory, two CD8 naive and one CD8 memory plate. Study observations and caveats: A few donors held 5% to 5.5% of naive CD4 clonotypes in common. Naive subsets usually exceeded memory subsets in estimated richness.

This CDR3 comprises 13 residues. V shed 7 bases and J 4 bases; nucleotides not matched to a gene: 7. Germline V gives CDR1 SNHLY, CDR2 FYNNEI. Sequencing was performed with immunoSEQ multiplex PCR; in TCRdb, only in-frame clones are kept and a portion is missing. Of roughly 1,000,000 clones listed, more than 75% are singletons. Points on this clone: Its antigen is still unknown.

The source of this sequence is a man aged 18 to 35 in good health. Some clones in this sample may be carry-over from other donors' samples. Material for sequencing was memory CD4+ T cells from PBMCs. Subset given: CD45RA-negative fraction. The rearrangement links TRBV2 to TRBJ2-7, with 7 positions matching TRBD2. CDR3 residues: CASIAGATYEQYF. In nucleotides, the CDR3 is TGTGCCAGCATTGCGGGAGCTACTTACGAGCAGTACTTC.